The TCR beta chain under discussion was sequenced for a study of identical twins. TCRdb passed the 5' RACE reads through MiXCR, listing each CDR3 protein once. The sample has 690,000 or so distinct CDR3 sequences, 8.5% to 9% seen once; the top ten hold 0.75% to 1%. Germline CDR1 reads KGHSH; CDR2 reads LQKENI. The ends lost 3 bases at V and 7 bases at J; junction bases unmatched: 15. The CDR3 is 16 amino acids. This clonotype has a handful of counts. These records were also assigned to another study, of yellow fever vaccine responses in identical twins.

This TCR derives from a woman aged 18-29 years in good health. The sample was PBMCs. V and J are TRBV18 and TRBJ2-7, with 7 bases aligning to TRBD2. CDR3 DNA sequence: TGTGCCAGCTCACCTGGAGGTGGCGGGAGCGGGGAGGAGCAGTACTTC. Translating gives CASSPGGGGSGEEQYF.